This TCR beta chain was recorded in a study of OX40 agonist ivuxolimab in advanced cancers. Whole-study context: Across the patients, intravenous ivuxolimab was delivered every 2 weeks at 0.01 to 10 mg/kg.

From germline, CDR1 is ENHRY and CDR2 SYGVKD. V lost 3 bases and J 1 base, leaving 6 bases between the germline ends. The CDR3 is 14 residues long. Sequenced by immunoSEQ multiplex PCR; TCRdb stores in-frame clones only, minus some. Of around 70,000 clones listed, roughly 90% are singletons. This TCR was sampled from an adult with an advanced solid tumor such as melanoma, head and neck, liver or kidney cancer. This material consisted of CD4+ or CD8+ T cells sorted from blood, taken in a trial of the OX40 agonist ivuxolimab. This chain uses TRBV10-3 with TRBJ1-4; possibly TRBD1 for D (5 bases). This CDR3 reads CAISDRGTNEKLFF. CDR3 in DNA: TGTGCCATCAGTGATAGGGGAACTAATGAAAAACTGTTTTTT.